This TCR beta chain originates from a study of cytomegalovirus exposure and HLA in healthy donors. General study points: High specificity and sensitivity for cytomegalovirus status were reported for the classifier. In an earlier analysis, in under 700 donors, most V segments appeared productive either ~90% or ~30% of the time. According to the study, around 160 TCR beta chains were cytomegalovirus-associated.

The PCR made use of 60 Vbeta and 13 Jbeta primers. Measured with immunoSEQ multiplex PCR; TCRdb has only the in-frame clones, and not every one. This table holds over 80,000 clones, about two thirds found once. V lost 3 bases and J lost 1, with 9 bases in between. Germline CDR1 MNHNS, CDR2 SASEGT. The CDR3 length is 15 residues. A remark on this clone: What it binds is unknown.

The sequence came from a boy younger than 18 in good health and CMV-seropositive. Sequenced material: PBMCs. The rearrangement links TRBV6-1 to TRBJ2-2; D remains unclear. This CDR3 is CASSEGRRNTGELFF. The CDR3 DNA reads as TGTGCCAGCAGTGAGGGCAGGCGGAACACCGGGGAGCTGTTTTTT.